What follows describes a single T cell receptor beta chain. These data originate in a study of shared clonotypes between healthy human individuals. The V gene lost 2 bases and the J gene lost 4 bases, with 19 bases spanning the gap. This CDR3 has 17 amino acids. Germline assignment: CDR1 SGHAT and CDR2 FQNNGV. Execution of the assay was at deep level. Measured with immunoSEQ multiplex PCR; TCRdb has only the in-frame clones, and not every one. Of roughly 760,000 clones listed, approximately 74% are singletons. The receptor's source is a woman aged 30 to 39 in good health. V gene TRBV11-2 combines with J gene TRBJ2-3; D may be TRBD1 or TRBD2 (6 bases each). Sequencing was performed on memory CD4+ T cells sorted from blood. The subset was: CD45RA-negative fraction. CDR3 residues: CASSLPTGWEDADTQYF. In DNA, the CDR3 is TGTGCCAGCAGCTTACCAACAGGGTGGGAGGACGCAGATACGCAGTATTTT.